A single sample is the source of the 15 T cell receptor beta chains below, sequenced in a study of OX40 agonist ivuxolimab in advanced cancers. The method was immunoSEQ multiplex PCR; TCRdb's version includes in-frame clones alone and lacks a portion of them. The sample carries approximately 70,000 clones, about four fifths recorded once. The input for sequencing was CD4+ or CD8+ T cells sorted from blood, taken in a trial of the OX40 agonist ivuxolimab. The receptor source for this set is an adult with an advanced solid tumor such as melanoma, head and neck, liver or kidney cancer.

The chain employs TRBV7-9 and TRBJ1-5, with D possibly being TRBD1 (5 bases). CDR1 SEHNR and CDR2 FQNEAQ come from the germline V gene (reference sequence). The ends were cut back, 3 bases at V and 3 bases at J, with 12 bases in the middle. This CDR3 is built from 15 residues. As DNA, the CDR3 is TGTGCCAGCAGCTTCGGGCAGGGCATCAATCAGCCCCAGCATTTT. It specifies CASSFGQGINQPQHF.

The gene calls are TRBV5-4 and TRBJ2-1; perhaps D is TRBD1 or TRBD2 (6 bases each). Trimming removed 4 bases from V and 4 bases from J, with 15 bases in between. The CDR3 totals 15 residues. Per germline, CDR1 SGHNT and CDR2 YYREEE (reference sequence). The chain's CDR3 is CASSEDSGPYNEQFF. The DNA for the CDR3 is TGTGCCAGCAGCGAGGACAGCGGGCCTTACAATGAGCAGTTCTTC.

The rearrangement joins TRBV18 to TRBJ2-7, with no clear D. In germline, CDR1 is KGHSH, CDR2 LQKENI. This CDR3 contains 17 residues. Trimming pared 8 bases from V and 2 bases from J, leaving 25 bases between. CDR3: CASTLGKTENKPYEQYV. The CDR3 DNA reads TGTGCCAGCACACTGGGAAAGACCGAAAACAAACCCTACGAGCAGTACGTC.

This chain connects TRBV13 to TRBJ2-5; D gene ambiguous. Trimming pared 3 bases from V and 2 bases from J, leaving 13 bases between. This CDR3 has 15 residues. Per the germline V gene, CDR1 is PRHDT and CDR2 is FYEKMQ (reference sequence). The DNA of the CDR3 is TGTGCCAGCAGCTTTACATTGGGTCTACAAGAGACCCAGTACTTC. Protein: CASSFTLGLQETQYF.

The genes are TRBV7-9 and TRBJ1-1; a possible D gene is TRBD1 (5 bases). This CDR3 contains 14 residues. Germline CDR1 SEHNR, CDR2 FQNEAQ (reference sequence). Trimming left V 5 bases short and J 3 bases short, with 13 bases between. The CDR3, as DNA: TGTGCCAGCAGCCTAGGGGTGTCGTACACTGAAGCTTTCTTT. Translating gives CASSLGVSYTEAFF.

DNA of the CDR3: TGTGCCAGCAGTGAATTGGGCTCCCTCGAGCAGTACGTC. This gives the protein CASSELGSLEQYV. This chain links TRBV2 with TRBJ2-7, with D uncertain. Germline-derived CDR1 and CDR2 are SNHLY and FYNNEI. This CDR3 is 13 amino acids long. V lost 2 bases, J lost 6 bases, and 11 bases lay in between.

The V call is TRBV20-1, the J call TRBJ1-2, with 7 bases fitting TRBD1. J lost 3 bases, V lost 5 bases, and 0 bases had no gene match. This CDR3 contains 11 residues. Looked up from germline, CDR1 is DFQATT and CDR2 is SNEGSKA (reference sequence). As DNA, the CDR3 is TGCAGTGCTGGACAGGACTATGGCTACACCTTC. As protein: CSAGQDYGYTF.

The sample holds a few counts of this clone. The V gene is TRBV7-3, the J gene TRBJ1-1; no firm D call. Between the trimmed V and J ends, which lost 5 bases and 1 base, there was a span of 8 bases. CDR1 and CDR2 (germline): SGHTA, FQGTGA. This CDR3 is 13 amino acids long. This CDR3 is CASSNSPNTEAFF. The CDR3 DNA sequence: TGTGCCAGCAGCAACAGTCCGAACACTGAAGCTTTCTTT.

The gene calls are TRBV5-1 and TRBJ1-6; no clear D gene. This CDR3 is 18 amino acids long. V dropped 4 bases and J dropped 2 bases, with 19 bases sitting between them. The germline gives CDR1 SGHRS, CDR2 YFSETQ. CDR3 DNA sequence: TGCGCCAGCAGCCTATGGGGTGCAGAGCCCCCCTATAATTCACCCCTCCACTTT. This gives the protein CASSLWGAEPPYNSPLHF.

Only one count was recorded for this clone. V gene TRBV27 combines with J gene TRBJ2-7; D may be TRBD2 (6 bases). Germline CDR1 is MNHEY and CDR2 is SMNVEV (reference sequence). The CDR3 runs to 15 residues. V was pared by 2 bases and J by 1 base, with 12 bases between. In nucleotides, the CDR3 is TGTGCCAGCAGTTTAGGGGTAGCGGATTCCTACGAGCAGTACTTC. Its translation: CASSLGVADSYEQYF.

The chain combines TRBV19 with TRBJ2-3; no firm D call. The CDR3 consists of 12 residues. The germline gives CDR1 LNHDA, CDR2 SQIVND (reference sequence). V was trimmed by 3 bases and J by 6 bases, leaving 7 bases between them. The DNA for the CDR3 is TGTGCCAGTAGTATGGGTGGGGATACGCAGTATTTT. Translated, it gives CASSMGGDTQYF.

This chain links TRBV7-9 with TRBJ2-1; the match to TRBD2 covers 10 bases. Per germline, CDR1 SEHNR and CDR2 FQNEAQ (reference sequence). The CDR3 is made up of 17 amino acids. Trimming cost V 4 bases and J 2 bases; bases outside gene matches: 8. This chain's CDR3 is CASSSGVGLAPYNEQFF. The CDR3 DNA sequence: TGTGCCAGCAGCTCAGGGGTGGGACTAGCGCCCTACAATGAGCAGTTCTTC.

The gene calls are TRBV4-1 and TRBJ1-1, with D tentatively TRBD1 (6 bases). V lost 0 bases and J lost 3, with 20 bases in between. This CDR3 comprises 18 residues. Germline lookup yields CDR1 MGHRA and CDR2 YSYEKL. The CDR3 DNA is TGCGCCAGCAGCCAAGAGCCCGGATGGGGGCCCCGGGACACTGAAGCTTTCTTT. Its protein is CASSQEPGWGPRDTEAFF.

A few counts support this clone. The genes are TRBV19 and TRBJ1-5; D ambiguous. This CDR3 contains 12 residues. The V gene's germline CDR1 is LNHDA and CDR2 SQIVND (reference sequence). The germline V and J ends were trimmed by 5 bases and 11 bases, with 13 bases remaining between them. CDR3 nucleotide sequence: TGTGCCAGTAGTCCAATTGGAAGCGCCCAGCATTTT. It codes for CASSPIGSAQHF.

CDR3 coding DNA: TGTGCCAGTAGTGGGGGGGATCGCCGGCGAGATACGCAGTATTTT. This gives the protein CASSGGDRRRDTQYF. This chain links TRBV19 with TRBJ2-3; TRBD2 matches 7 bases. The V gene's germline CDR1 is LNHDA and CDR2 SQIVND (reference sequence). Unmatched junction bases numbered 10, after V lost 5 bases and J lost 5 bases. This CDR3 spans 15 amino acids.